Listed below are T cell receptor beta chains from one sample, sequenced in a study of glioma-infiltrating T cells. TCRdb reprocessed the multiplex PCR reads with MiXCR, giving one entry per CDR3 protein. The table lists around 100,000 distinct CDR3 sequences, around 31% of them singletons. The sample comprised glioma tissue, nonneoplastic brain tissue, or PBMCs (not recorded which). The receptors originated from a human donor with low-grade glioma or glioblastoma, undergoing nonglioma brain surgery, or in good health (not recorded which). Both conserved end residues are part of each CDR3. The order of the fields is V gene, CDR3 protein.

v_gene: TRBV20-1; CDR3aa: CSAINTIYEEQYF
v_gene: TRBV4-3; CDR3aa: CASSPQPTGELFF
v_gene: TRBV4-3; CDR3aa: CASSQDSGSKVSPLHF
v_gene: TRBV6-6; CDR3aa: CASSYSMQPQHF
v_gene: TRBV20-1; CDR3aa: CSVLFTGTEAFF
v_gene: TRBV30; CDR3aa: CAWNLQGSGNTIYF
v_gene: TRBV24-1; CDR3aa: CATSETGSYEQYF
v_gene: TRBV5-1; CDR3aa: CASSLESFYGYTF
v_gene: TRBV28; CDR3aa: CASSLGRGRGYTF
v_gene: TRBV6-1; CDR3aa: CASSWGQVNEKLFF
v_gene: TRBV7-2; CDR3aa: CASSLVPSFTDTQYF
v_gene: TRBV27; CDR3aa: CASSLSSSYGYTF
v_gene: TRBV7-2; CDR3aa: CASSSRRGDYNEQFF
v_gene: TRBV19; CDR3aa: CASTSGGTDTQYF
v_gene: TRBV4-3; CDR3aa: CASSQDPQSYGYTF
v_gene: TRBV7-2; CDR3aa: CASSLATTSGNQETQYF
v_gene: TRBV12-3/TRBV12-4; CDR3aa: CASRTQVTGELFF
v_gene: TRBV6-6; CDR3aa: CASSYSWARGAFF
v_gene: TRBV6-1; CDR3aa: CASSYGGPTQPQHF
v_gene: TRBV27; CDR3aa: CASSVRGYNTEAFF
v_gene: TRBV14; CDR3aa: CASSQETYGEQYF
v_gene: TRBV29-1; CDR3aa: CSVVRSGRRNEQYF
v_gene: TRBV2; CDR3aa: CASSRGVAAQPQHF